The T cell receptor (beta chain) described here comes from a study of technical replicates of blood from several donors. In this sample, this clone turned up once. Produced via immunoSEQ multiplex PCR; TCRdb's table is partial and in-frame only. This table has roughly 72,000 clones, 80% to 95% appearing once. The ends were cut back, 4 bases at V and 7 bases at J, with 16 bases in the middle. The CDR3 length is 15 residues. Germline V gene sequence: CDR1 MRHNA, CDR2 SNTAGT. The source is a human donor in good health. The sample taken for sequencing was T cells isolated from PBMCs. The chain has TRBV6-4 and TRBJ1-4, with a possible D match to TRBD1 (6 bases). As DNA, the CDR3 is TGTGCCAGCAGTGCCTTCGGGACAACAGGTGAAAAACTGTTTTTT. Translating gives CASSAFGTTGEKLFF.